The table lists the clone carrying this T cell receptor (beta chain) with a few counts. This entry is derived from a study of cytomegalovirus exposure and HLA in healthy donors. This CDR3 contains 14 residues. Germline CDR1 and CDR2: MDHEN and SYDVKM. V gave up 7 bases and J gave up 6 bases; unmatched junction bases: 10. 60 Vbeta and 13 Jbeta primers were used in PCR. Assay: immunoSEQ multiplex PCR; the TCRdb copy retains only in-frame clones and omits some. This sample carries 90,000 to 130,000 clones, roughly four fifths of them seen once, and the ten largest clones take 1% to 1.5%. Sequencing was done on a sample of PBMCs. The receptor was isolated from a woman in her thirties in good health and CMV-seronegative. The genes are TRBV28 and TRBJ1-2, with 8 positions matching TRBD1. The CDR3 region is CASTLGQGANGYTF. As DNA, the CDR3 is TGTGCCAGCACCTTAGGGCAGGGGGCTAATGGCTACACCTTC.